Below, 13 T cell receptor beta chains from the same sample are listed, as sequenced in a study of OX40 agonist ivuxolimab in advanced cancers. Assay used: immunoSEQ multiplex PCR; TCRdb lists only in-frame clones, some missing. This sample has more than 9,500 clones, with roughly 81% found just once. The material sequenced was CD4+ or CD8+ T cells sorted from blood, taken in a trial of the OX40 agonist ivuxolimab. The receptors shown here come from an adult with an advanced solid tumor such as melanoma, head and neck, liver or kidney cancer.

This chain uses TRBV28 with TRBJ2-1; TRBD2 agrees at 11 bases. After removal of 10 bases from V and 7 bases from J, the junction contained 12 bases not matched to a gene. The CDR3 is 15 amino acids. Germline V lookup: CDR1 MDHEN, CDR2 SYDVKM. The CDR3 DNA reads TGTGCCACGGATGGCACTAGCGGGAGCGCAAATGAGCAGTTCTTC. Encoded protein: CATDGTSGSANEQFF. Together with reference TRBV28 and TRBJ2-1, the CDR3 gives the full variable domain: DVKVTQSSRYLVKRTGEKVFLECVQDMDHENMFWYRQDPGLGLRLIYFSYDVKMKEKGDIPEGYSVSREKKERFSLILESASTNQTSMYLCATDGTSGSANEQFFGPGTRLTVL.

The V and J genes are TRBV18 and TRBJ2-3; unclear D gene. The CDR3 covers 14 residues. Germline-derived CDR1 and CDR2 are KGHSH and LQKENI. The ends were cut back, 3 bases at V and 6 bases at J, with 13 bases in the middle. CDR3 DNA: TGTGCCAGCTCACCTGGCAAGGGAACGGATACGCAGTATTTT. Translated: CASSPGKGTDTQYF.

The sample holds a few counts of this clone. The chain employs TRBV5-1 and TRBJ2-5; D might be TRBD1 (5 bases). Germline V CDR1 and CDR2: SGHRS, YFSETQ. V gave up 0 bases and J gave up 4 bases, with 13 bases separating them. This CDR3 region has 15 residues. The CDR3 DNA reads as TGCGCCAGCAGCTTGGGGGGCCTTCCAAGAGAGACCCAGTACTTC. It encodes CASSLGGLPRETQYF.

The rearrangement links TRBV6-5 to TRBJ2-3; either TRBD1 or TRBD2 may fit D (6 bases each). Germline assignment: CDR1 MNHEY and CDR2 SVGAGI. The length of the CDR3 is 13 residues. Trimming removed 9 bases from V and 3 bases from J, with 13 bases in between. CDR3 DNA: TGTGCCAGTGGGGGGCCGGGGACAGATACGCAGTATTTT. As protein: CASGGPGTDTQYF.

This clone is categorized as medium-sized. The gene calls are TRBV28 and TRBJ2-7, with D tentatively TRBD1 or TRBD2 (5 bases each). The CDR3 has 14 amino acids. V lost 2 bases and J 3 bases, leaving 11 bases between the germline ends. From germline, CDR1 is MDHEN and CDR2 SYDVKM. CDR3 in amino acids: CASSLGGPLYEQYF. Here the CDR3 DNA reads TGTGCCAGCAGTTTAGGGGGACCCCTCTACGAGCAGTACTTC.

The rearrangement joins TRBV9 to TRBJ1-3; D unclear. CDR1 and CDR2 (germline): SGDLS, YYNGEE. With 1 base removed from V and 4 bases from J, the gap between germline ends came to 12 bases. This CDR3 is 15 amino acids long. The CDR3: CASSVSGESGNTIYF. Written as DNA, the CDR3 is TGTGCCAGCAGCGTATCCGGGGAATCGGGAAACACCATATATTTT.

The chain links TRBV11-3 to TRBJ1-1; D call uncertain. From germline, CDR1 is SGHNT and CDR2 YENEEA. The CDR3 sequence is 13 residues long. V dropped 0 bases and J dropped 3 bases, with 5 bases sitting between them. The chain's CDR3 is CASSLDLHTEAFF. CDR3 in DNA: TGTGCCAGCAGCTTAGATCTGCACACTGAAGCTTTCTTT. The full variable domain, rest sourced from reference TRBV11-3 and TRBJ1-1, is EAGVVQSPRYKIIEKKQPVAFWCNPISGHNTLYWYLQNLGQGPELLIRYENEEAVDDSQLPKDRFSAERLKGVDSTLKIQPAELGDSAVYLCASSLDLHTEAFFGQGTRLTVV.

The chain combines TRBV10-3 with TRBJ2-5; 7 positions agree with TRBD2. Per germline, CDR1 ENHRY and CDR2 SYGVKD. The CDR3 length is 13 residues. J lost 1 base, V lost 11 bases, and 7 bases had no gene match. The CDR3 sequence is CAVRTSPQETQYF. CDR3 DNA: TGTGCCGTCCGGACTAGTCCCCAAGAGACCCAGTACTTC.

A single count supports this clone. The J gene is TRBJ2-7, the V gene TRBV11-2; tentatively, D is TRBD2 (5 bases). The CDR3 totals 15 residues. V lost 5 bases, J lost 3 bases, and 17 bases lay in between. Per germline, CDR1 SGHAT and CDR2 FQNNGV. CDR3 bases: TGTGCCAGCAGCGTAACCGACTCGGGAAACTACGAGCAGTACTTC. This codes for CASSVTDSGNYEQYF.

By proportion, this clone is medium-sized. The J gene is TRBJ2-4, the V gene TRBV7-9; the D call may be TRBD1 or TRBD2 (6 bases each). The CDR3 runs 19 residues. The ends were cut back, 5 bases at V and 1 base at J, with 24 bases in the middle. Per the germline V gene, CDR1 is SEHNR and CDR2 is FQNEAQ (reference sequence). CDR3 in amino acids: CASSPTQEGVGLAKNIQYF. The CDR3 DNA follows: TGTGCCAGCAGCCCCACGCAGGAGGGGGTTGGGCTGGCCAAAAACATTCAGTACTTC.

Here the CDR3 DNA reads TGTGCCAGTAGTATGGGGGCAATTTCCGAGCAGTACTTC. Translated, it gives CASSMGAISEQYF. The chain links TRBV19 to TRBJ2-7; maybe TRBD1 (6 bases). Trimming took 3 bases from V and 6 from J, leaving 12 bases between them. The CDR3 has 13 residues. Per the germline V gene, CDR1 is LNHDA and CDR2 is SQIVND (reference sequence).

The genes are TRBV2 and TRBJ2-1, with 13 nucleotides matching TRBD2. The germline V gene encodes CDR1 SNHLY and CDR2 FYNNEI. The CDR3 covers 17 residues. V was clipped by 7 bases and J by 3 bases; unmatched bases: 9. The CDR3 DNA follows: TGTGCCAGCACCCGAACGGGACTAGCGGGAAACTACAATGAGCAGTTCTTC. Its translation is CASTRTGLAGNYNEQFF. Filled out from reference TRBV2 and TRBJ2-1, the complete variable domain reads EPEVTQTPSHQVTQMGQEVILRCVPISNHLYFYWYRQILGQKVEFLVSFYNNEISEKSEIFDDQFSVERPDGSNFTLKIRSTKLEDSAMYFCASTRTGLAGNYNEQFFGPGTRLTVL.

The chain uses TRBV18 and TRBJ2-1; 10 positions match TRBD2. From germline, CDR1 is KGHSH and CDR2 LQKENI. The CDR3 length is 17 residues. Trimming removed 2 bases from V and 4 bases from J; junction bases left unmatched: 8. The CDR3 loop is CASSPVTSGSGYNEQFF. In nucleotides, the CDR3 is TGTGCCAGCTCACCAGTGACTAGCGGGTCCGGGTACAATGAGCAGTTCTTC.